Described below is a single TCR beta chain sequence and its context. TCRdb reworked the 5' RACE reads into one entry per CDR3 protein, no DNA. The listing records about 160,000 distinct CDR3 sequences. This sample is drawn from a study of monozygotic twins with inflammatory bowel disease. Germline CDR1 and CDR2: LNHNV and YYDKDF (reference sequence). CDR3 length: 20 residues. The sequencing sample was made of blood. The receptor was isolated from a human donor with ulcerative colitis or Crohn's disease, or a healthy co-twin of an affected twin (not recorded which). The chain uses TRBV15 and TRBJ2-5; without DNA, the TCRdb call of TRBD2 cannot be checked. The CDR3 loop is CATSRDRISRERGSAETQYF.